The next 20 T cell receptor beta chains were all read from a single sample in a study of cytomegalovirus exposure and HLA in healthy donors. The PCR contained 60 Vbeta and 13 Jbeta primers. Method: immunoSEQ multiplex PCR; TCRdb's copy keeps in-frame clones and lacks some. The sample has fewer than 140,000 clones; 75% are singletons. Sequenced material: PBMCs. The receptors stem from a male donor in good health and CMV-seropositive.

This chain connects TRBV5-1 to TRBJ2-1; D is perhaps TRBD1 (6 bases). V was cut by 6 bases and J by 0 bases, with 16 bases left in between. This CDR3 is 16 amino acids long. Germline values: CDR1 SGHRS, CDR2 YFSETQ. DNA for the CDR3: TGCGCCAGCACTCCTTCTCCCAGGGGCTCCTACAATGAGCAGTTCTTC. It yields the protein CASTPSPRGSYNEQFF.

The chain has TRBV27 and TRBJ2-3; no reliable D call. V was shortened by 4 bases and J by 2 bases, with 13 bases between the two germline ends. The CDR3 contains 15 residues. Germline V gene data show CDR1 as MNHEY and CDR2 as SMNVEV (reference sequence). In DNA form, the CDR3 reads TGTGCCAGCAGTTCCCCCCTCCTTTACACAGATACGCAGTATTTT. It encodes CASSSPLLYTDTQYF.

The CDR3 here is CAWSVLSANTEAFF. The CDR3 region has the DNA TGTGCCTGGAGTGTACTCTCCGCGAACACTGAAGCTTTCTTT. V usage is TRBV30 and J usage is TRBJ1-1; D uncertain. There are 14 residues in the CDR3. CDR1 is GTSNPN and CDR2 is SVGIG in the germline V gene (reference sequence). The V end was cut by 0 bases, the J end by 1 base, with 9 bases between. The complete variable domain, with remaining parts taken from reference TRBV30 and TRBJ1-1, reads SQTIHQWPATLVQPVGSPLSLECTVEGTSNPNLYWYRQAAGRGLQLLFYSVGIGQISSEVPQNLSASRPQDRQFILSSKKLLLSDSGFYLCAWSVLSANTEAFFGQGTRLTVV.

A few counts support this clone. V gene TRBV19 combines with J gene TRBJ2-7, with 10 positions matching TRBD2. Germline CDR1 reads LNHDA; CDR2 reads SQIVND (reference sequence). V shed 5 bases and J 5 bases; nucleotides not matched to a gene: 9. This CDR3 comprises 15 residues. The CDR3 spells CASSAGTSDLDEQYF. For the CDR3, the DNA is TGTGCCAGTAGTGCCGGGACTAGCGACCTCGACGAGCAGTACTTC.

This clone was detected many times. The chain has TRBV11-2 and TRBJ2-5; D not resolved. The CDR3 contains 14 residues. Germline V gene data show CDR1 as SGHAT and CDR2 as FQNNGV. V was shortened by 1 base and J by 2 bases, with 8 bases between the two germline ends. CDR3 sequence (DNA): TGTGCCAGCAGCTTAGGGTGGAGACAAGAGACCCAGTACTTC. Its protein is CASSLGWRQETQYF.

To note about this clone: The junction differs from germline at one of its ends, possibly a read error. The chain recombines TRBV19 with TRBJ1-5, with 10 nucleotides matching TRBD1. Germline CDR1 is LNHDA and CDR2 is SQIVND (reference sequence). The CDR3 consists of 15 residues. CDR3 loop: CATVDRGQGNQPQNF. The CDR3 DNA sequence: TGTGCCACCGTCGACAGGGGGCAAGGCAATCAGCCCCAGAATTTT.

This chain joins TRBV18 and TRBJ2-1, with 8 bases matching TRBD2. V shed 3 bases, J shed 9 bases, and the junction held 4 bases outside the gene matches. Germline CDR1 KGHSH, CDR2 LQKENI. The CDR3 is 13 residues long. CDR3 coding DNA: TGTGCCAGCTCACCCGGACTAGCCCCTGAGCAGTTCTTC. Translated: CASSPGLAPEQFF.

V gene TRBV28 combines with J gene TRBJ1-5; maybe TRBD1 (5 bases). The CDR3 is 16 amino acids. In germline, CDR1 is MDHEN, CDR2 SYDVKM. V gave up 7 bases and J gave up 0 bases, with 16 bases separating them. DNA of the CDR3: TGTGCCAGCACCTTGGGGGGAGCCTATAGCAATCAGCCCCAGCATTTT. It translates to CASTLGGAYSNQPQHF.

This clone was detected a few times. This rearrangement joins TRBV9 to TRBJ1-2, with TRBD1 as a possible D gene (6 bases). Germline values: CDR1 SGDLS, CDR2 YYNGEE. This CDR3 contains 14 residues. With 7 bases removed from V and 4 bases from J, the gap between germline ends came to 17 bases. The chain's CDR3 is CASSTGGPLYGYTF. The CDR3 DNA reads as TGTGCCAGCTCAACGGGGGGGCCCCTCTATGGCTACACCTTC.

The genes are TRBV7-9 and TRBJ1-1, with no clear D. Germline-derived CDR1 and CDR2 are SEHNR and FQNEAQ (reference sequence). V lost 5 bases and J lost 0, with 13 bases in between. This CDR3 has 15 amino acids. The CDR3 sequence: CASSPRPGMNTEAFF. CDR3 in DNA: TGTGCCAGCAGCCCTAGACCGGGGATGAACACTGAAGCTTTCTTT.

J is TRBJ1-3 and V is TRBV15; no clear D gene. V was shortened by 2 bases and J by 4 bases, with 9 bases between the two germline ends. CDR3 size: 14 residues. Germline CDR1 is LNHNV and CDR2 is YYDKDF (reference sequence). CDR3 residues: CATSRSSQGNTIYF. DNA of the CDR3: TGTGCCACCAGCAGATCCTCACAAGGAAACACCATATATTTT.

This chain joins TRBV7-9 and TRBJ1-1; TRBD1 might be the D (5 bases). Germline loops: CDR1 SEHNR, CDR2 FQNEAQ (reference sequence). This CDR3 is built from 14 residues. Trimming stripped 2 bases from V and 2 bases from J, with 9 bases between. The CDR3 nucleotides are TGTGCCAGCAGCTTAATCGACAGAAACACTGAAGCTTTCTTT. Encoded protein: CASSLIDRNTEAFF.

This clone was observed a single time. The V and J genes are TRBV5-8 and TRBJ1-2; 9 bases agree with TRBD1. The trim removed 3 bases at V and 5 bases at J, leaving 11 bases unmatched. The CDR3 has 16 amino acids. Germline CDR1 and CDR2: SGHTS and YDEGEE. CDR3 in DNA: TGTGCCAGCAGCTCCCCGTCCGGGACAGGGTGGTATGGCTACACCTTC. It specifies CASSSPSGTGWYGYTF.

In DNA form, the CDR3 reads TGTGCCAGCAGCTCCCCACAGGGCCCCTACGAGCAGTACTTC. It specifies CASSSPQGPYEQYF. This rearrangement joins TRBV6-5 to TRBJ2-7; D might be TRBD1 (6 bases). CDR3 length equals 14 residues. The V gene lost 6 bases and the J gene lost 2 bases, with 14 bases spanning the gap. Germline V gene sequence: CDR1 MNHEY, CDR2 SVGAGI.

This clone turned up a few times. This chain joins TRBV19 and TRBJ2-2; 8 bases agree with TRBD2. This CDR3 spans 16 amino acids. Germline V gene data show CDR1 as LNHDA and CDR2 as SQIVND (reference sequence). Trimming removed 6 bases from V and 1 base from J; junction bases left unmatched: 7. CDR3: CASSTITSGNTGELFF. The DNA of the CDR3 is TGTGCCAGTAGCACCATAACTAGCGGGAACACCGGGGAGCTGTTTTTT.

The V gene is TRBV6-1, the J gene TRBJ1-3, with 7 bases fitting TRBD1. CDR1 MNHNS and CDR2 SASEGT come from the germline V gene. The CDR3 is 13 residues long. V lost 4 bases and J lost 4; bases outside the gene matches: 1. For the CDR3, the DNA is TGTGCCAGCAGTGCGGACAGGGGAAACACCATATATTTT. Its translation: CASSADRGNTIYF.

J is TRBJ1-3 and V is TRBV5-4, with 7 positions matching TRBD1. V trimming: 0 bases; J trimming: 0 bases; junction bases outside the gene matches: 3. CDR3 size: 16 residues. The germline gives CDR1 SGHNT, CDR2 YYREEE (reference sequence). CDR3 in DNA: TGTGCCAGCAGCTTGGGACAGGGATACTCTGGAAACACCATATATTTT. Its protein product is CASSLGQGYSGNTIYF.

The V gene is TRBV29-1, the J gene TRBJ1-1, with D maybe TRBD1 (6 bases). The germline gives CDR1 SQVTM, CDR2 ANQGSEA. The CDR3 has 14 amino acids. Deletions cut 8 bases from V and 1 base from J, with 17 bases between. The CDR3 nucleotides are TGCAGCACCCTGGGGGGGGGCTCGAACACTGAAGCTTTCTTT. Protein: CSTLGGGSNTEAFF.

The J gene is TRBJ1-1, the V gene TRBV7-9, with 11 nucleotides matching TRBD1. Trimming removed 0 bases from V and 4 bases from J; junction bases left unmatched: 1. The CDR3 is 15 residues long. Germline CDR1 SEHNR, CDR2 FQNEAQ (reference sequence). CDR3 nucleotide sequence: TGTGCCAGCAGCTTAGCTGGGACAGGGGGCACTGAAGCTTTCTTT. Encoded protein: CASSLAGTGGTEAFF.

This chain uses TRBV14 with TRBJ2-1; possibly TRBD2 for D (5 bases). Per the germline V gene, CDR1 is SGHDN and CDR2 is FVKESK. V was cut by 6 bases and J by 8 bases, with 8 bases left in between. The CDR3 is 11 amino acids. The CDR3 region is CASSRGYEQFF. DNA for the CDR3: TGTGCCAGCAGTCGGGGATATGAGCAGTTCTTC. Supplemented by reference TRBV14 and TRBJ2-1, the full variable domain reads EAGVTQFPSHSVIEKGQTVTLRCDPISGHDNLYWYRRVMGKEIKFLLHFVKESKQDESGMPNNRFLAERTGGTYSTLKVQPAELEDSGVYFCASSRGYEQFFGPGTRLTVL.